This TCR beta chain was recorded in a study of cytomegalovirus exposure and HLA in healthy donors. Among the donors, all were healthy bone marrow donors. The germline CDR1 and CDR2 sequences are SQVTM and ANQGSEA. V lost 6 bases and J 0 bases, leaving 15 bases between the germline ends. This CDR3 spans 14 amino acids. Study outcomes and limitations: A later analysis showed TCR association rates differing by HLA locus, peaking at DRB1 and lowest at HLA-C.

PCR primers comprised 60 Vbeta and 13 Jbeta primers. The protocol was immunoSEQ multiplex PCR, while the TCRdb copy is restricted to in-frame clones and leaves out a portion. This table has around 120,000 clones, about four fifths appearing once. This clone was counted a few times. The antigen is not known. The clonotype comes from a female donor in good health and CMV-seropositive. The chain carries TRBV29-1 and TRBJ2-7, with D possibly being TRBD2 (6 bases). Sequenced: PBMCs. CDR3 amino acids: CSVVRDGSSYEQYF. DNA for the CDR3: TGCAGCGTCGTCCGGGACGGGAGCTCCTACGAGCAGTACTTC.